Presented here are 20 T cell receptor beta chains from one specimen sequenced in a study of siplizumab effects on memory and regulatory T cells (dated by TCRdb to between 2018 and 2021). The library was prepared using the immunoSEQ multiplex PCR assay. This immuneACCESS table, as held by TCRdb, lists in-frame sequences with V and J called but not all clones. Of the missing ones, under half trace to an unresolved V gene in checked studies; the others have no known cause. This sample has some 90,000 clones in its table, and more than 80% of those were observed once. The top ten hold over 12% of the sample. Source material: CD4+ T cells sorted from blood. These receptors came from a human donor in good health.

This clone occurred a few times. The chain recombines TRBV18 with TRBJ2-2, with TRBD1 matching 10 bases. CDR1 and CDR2 (germline): KGHSH, LQKENI. Trimming took 1 base from V and 5 from J; bases not matched to a gene: 1. The CDR3 length is 15 residues. CDR3 in amino acids: CASSPRDRGTGELFF. In DNA, the CDR3 is TGTGCCAGCTCACCACGGGACAGGGGAACCGGGGAGCTGTTTTTT.

Remarks on this clone: Other DNA sequences in the sample encode the same CDR3. The chain combines TRBV14 with TRBJ1-4; D remains ambiguous. Germline CDR1 is SGHDN and CDR2 is FVKESK. This CDR3 spans 12 amino acids. Trimming pared 1 base from V and 7 bases from J, leaving 4 bases between. The CDR3 is CASSQGVEKLFF. The CDR3, as DNA: TGTGCCAGCAGCCAAGGGGTTGAAAAACTGTTTTTT.

This clone has a single count. V usage is TRBV9 and J usage is TRBJ2-1, with D maybe TRBD2 (5 bases). CDR1 and CDR2 (germline): SGDLS, YYNGEE. The CDR3 covers 15 residues. Trimming cost V 3 bases and J 3 bases, with 13 bases left between them. CDR3: CASSGGLGGYNEQFF. CDR3 bases: TGTGCCAGCAGCGGCGGCCTAGGAGGCTACAATGAGCAGTTCTTC. Full variable domain (missing parts from reference TRBV9 and TRBJ2-1): DSGVTQTPKHLITATGQRVTLRCSPRSGDLSVYWYQQSLDQGLQFLIQYYNGEERAKGNILERFSAQQFPDLHSELNLSSLELGDSALYFCASSGGLGGYNEQFFGPGTRLTVL.

The rearrangement links TRBV5-1 to TRBJ2-1; 8 bases match TRBD2. Germline CDR1 SGHRS, CDR2 YFSETQ. V lost 4 bases and J lost 3; bases outside the gene matches: 6. There are 15 residues in the CDR3. Written as DNA, the CDR3 is TGCGCCAGCAGCCGCGCCGGGACTAGCTACAATGAGCAGTTCTTC. It yields the protein CASSRAGTSYNEQFF.

CDR3 sequence (DNA): TGTGCCATCAGTCCCCGGACTAGCGGGAGGTTAGAGACCCAGTACTTC. The encoded protein is CAISPRTSGRLETQYF. The rearrangement links TRBV10-3 to TRBJ2-5, with 14 bases identical to TRBD2. CDR1 and CDR2 from the germline V gene are ENHRY and SYGVKD. The length of the CDR3 is 16 residues. The trim removed 5 bases at V and 4 bases at J, leaving 6 bases unmatched.

The chain joins TRBV4-2 to TRBJ2-1, with 12 positions matching TRBD2. Losses at the gene ends were 1 base for V and 0 bases for J; bases not matched to a gene: 10. The CDR3 covers 20 residues. Germline V lookup: CDR1 LGHNA, CDR2 YNFKEQ. This chain's CDR3 is CASSQVGLAGGPSSYNEQFF. The CDR3, as DNA: TGTGCCAGCAGCCAAGTAGGGCTAGCGGGAGGGCCCAGCTCCTACAATGAGCAGTTCTTC.

The gene calls are TRBV9 and TRBJ2-2; 9 nucleotides match TRBD2. V lost 4 bases and J lost 4; bases outside the gene matches: 8. Germline values: CDR1 SGDLS, CDR2 YYNGEE. This CDR3 comprises 16 residues. For the CDR3, the DNA is TGTGCCAGCAGCATACCTAGCGGGACCGGCACCGGGGAGCTGTTTTTT. It specifies CASSIPSGTGTGELFF.

The chain uses TRBV27 and TRBJ1-1; D may be TRBD1 (6 bases). V was cut by 6 bases and J by 0 bases, with 14 bases left in between. This CDR3 region has 15 residues. Germline V CDR1 and CDR2: MNHEY, SMNVEV (reference sequence). For the CDR3, the DNA is TGTGCCAGCAGCCGGGGGGCTATTTTGAACACTGAAGCTTTCTTT. Its protein is CASSRGAILNTEAFF.

V is TRBV6-1 and J is TRBJ1-4; 9 bases agree with TRBD1. There are 15 residues in the CDR3. J gave up 8 bases and V 3 bases, and 7 bases lay outside the gene matches. CDR1 is MNHNS and CDR2 is SASEGT in the germline V gene. In DNA form, the CDR3 reads TGTGCCAGCAGTGAGGGACAGGGAAGAGGAGAAAAACTGTTTTTT. Its protein product is CASSEGQGRGEKLFF.

V is TRBV19 and J is TRBJ1-1, with TRBD1 matching over 8 bases. CDR3 size: 16 residues. CDR1 is LNHDA, CDR2 SQIVND, per germline (reference sequence). Germline trimming cut 5 bases from V and 0 bases from J; bases unmatched to any gene: 8. The CDR3 sequence: CASSPGTGDMNTEAFF. CDR3 sequence (DNA): TGTGCCAGTAGTCCCGGGACAGGTGATATGAACACTGAAGCTTTCTTT.

The chain combines TRBV7-6 with TRBJ1-1, with 9 positions matching TRBD1. Trimming at V came to 5 bases and at J to 5 bases, leaving 9 bases not matched to a gene. Germline V gene sequence: CDR1 SGHVS, CDR2 FNYEAQ. The CDR3 is 15 residues long. The CDR3 region has the DNA TGTGCCAGCAGCCACCCACAGGGGGCGCGGACTGAAGCTTTCTTT. Protein product: CASSHPQGARTEAFF.

This sequence joins TRBV21-1 and TRBJ1-5; the D segment call TRBD1 is taken from the table without a DNA check. TRBV21-1 is a pseudogene segment. This CDR3 is 15 amino acids long. The CDR3 DNA is TGTGCCAGCAGCGGACGGACAGTTCTCGATCAGCCCCAGCATTTT. Translating gives CASSGRTVLDQPQHF.

The V gene is TRBV27, the J gene TRBJ2-2; D is possibly TRBD2 (5 bases). Trimming cost V 6 bases and J 4 bases, with 12 bases left between them. The CDR3 contains 14 residues. Per germline, CDR1 MNHEY and CDR2 SMNVEV (reference sequence). CDR3 coding DNA: TGTGCCAGCAGGAAGCGGACTCTCACCGGGGAGCTGTTTTTT. Translated, it gives CASRKRTLTGELFF.

This clone has just one count. V and J are TRBV7-2 and TRBJ2-1; 7 nucleotides match TRBD1. Per the germline V gene, CDR1 is SGHTA and CDR2 is FQGNSA. V trimming: 5 bases; J trimming: 6 bases; junction bases outside the gene matches: 13. The CDR3 contains 16 residues. The CDR3 DNA sequence: TGTGCCAGCAGCCCAAGACAGGGCCTCATGAGCAATGAGCAGTTCTTC. Translation: CASSPRQGLMSNEQFF.

The V gene is TRBV18, the J gene TRBJ1-5; D perhaps matches TRBD1 (6 bases). Germline CDR1 and CDR2: KGHSH and LQKENI. The V gene lost 6 bases and the J gene lost 2 bases, with 11 bases spanning the gap. The CDR3 has 14 amino acids. As DNA, the CDR3 is TGTGCCAGCTCTCGACAGGAGGGCAATCAGCCCCAGCATTTT. The encoded protein is CASSRQEGNQPQHF.

The chain recombines TRBV5-4 with TRBJ2-5; 9 bases map to TRBD2. Germline V lookup: CDR1 SGHNT, CDR2 YYREEE (reference sequence). The CDR3 sequence is 15 residues long. V shed 4 bases and J 5 bases; nucleotides not matched to a gene: 9. DNA for the CDR3: TGTGCCAGCAGCGCCCCCGGGACTAGCTTGGAGACCCAGTACTTC. Protein product: CASSAPGTSLETQYF.

This chain uses TRBV7-2 with TRBJ2-5; 7 bases are shared with TRBD2. Germline trimming cut 7 bases from V and 7 bases from J; bases unmatched to any gene: 15. Germline V gene data show CDR1 as SGHTA and CDR2 as FQGNSA. This CDR3 region has 15 residues. DNA of the CDR3: TGTGCCAGCACCGCGGGGGTCCTAGCGTGGGGGACCCAGTACTTC. Translating gives CASTAGVLAWGTQYF.

This clone was observed a few times. This chain uses TRBV2 with TRBJ1-1; D call uncertain. V gave up 6 bases and J gave up 1 base, with 9 bases separating them. The CDR3 spans 13 residues. CDR1 is SNHLY, CDR2 FYNNEI, per germline. The CDR3: CASSRTGNTEAFF. The CDR3 nucleotides are TGTGCCAGCAGCAGGACGGGGAACACTGAAGCTTTCTTT.

The chain combines TRBV2 with TRBJ2-3; D gene uncertain. Per germline, CDR1 SNHLY and CDR2 FYNNEI. The V and J ends lost 7 bases and 2 bases respectively, with 13 bases between them. This CDR3 is built from 14 residues. The DNA of the CDR3 is TGTGCCAGCACTTTGGCTAGGTCCACAGATACGCAGTATTTT. It yields the protein CASTLARSTDTQYF.

This chain connects TRBV7-8 to TRBJ2-2; the D is unclear. CDR3 length: 12 amino acids. Trimming removed 2 bases at V and 6 bases at J, with 4 bases between. CDR1 is SGHVS and CDR2 is FQNEAQ in the germline V gene. CDR3 residues: CASSLTSGELFF. The DNA of the CDR3 is TGTGCCAGCAGCTTAACTTCCGGGGAGCTGTTTTTT.